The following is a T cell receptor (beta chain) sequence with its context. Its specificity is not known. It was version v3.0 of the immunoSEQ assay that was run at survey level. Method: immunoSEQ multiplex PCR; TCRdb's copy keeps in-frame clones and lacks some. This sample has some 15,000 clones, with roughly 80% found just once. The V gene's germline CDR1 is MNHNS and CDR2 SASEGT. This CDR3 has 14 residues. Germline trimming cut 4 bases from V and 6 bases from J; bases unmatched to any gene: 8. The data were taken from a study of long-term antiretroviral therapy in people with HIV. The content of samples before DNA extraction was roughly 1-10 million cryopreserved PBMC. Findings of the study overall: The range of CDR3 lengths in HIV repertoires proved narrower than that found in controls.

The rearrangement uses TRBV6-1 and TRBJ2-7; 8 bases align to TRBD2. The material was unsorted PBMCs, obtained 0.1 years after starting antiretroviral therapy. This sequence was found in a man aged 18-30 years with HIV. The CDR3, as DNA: TGTGCCAGCAGTGCCATGGGACTAGGGGTCGAGCAGTACTTC. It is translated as CASSAMGLGVEQYF.